The sequence of this T cell receptor (beta chain) was determined in a study of T cells in Graves' hyperthyroidism and ophthalmopathy. Background on the study: The blood sample was taken at first diagnosis, before treatment began.

Researchers barred patients who had uncontrolled infection, other autoimmune disease, pregnancy or lactation. A word on this clonotype: Its antigen is undetermined.

The investigators amplified TCR beta CDR3 regions from RNA transcripts. The HTBI primer set drove a first-round RT-PCR of the TCR CDR3. A single record per CDR3 protein comes from TCRdb applying MiXCR to the multiplex PCR reads. The data contain about 350,000 distinct CDR3 sequences, 13% to 15% of them singletons. Findings and limits, study-wide: Ophthalmopathy stood apart from stable hyperthyroidism in a 13 V-J model.

V was shortened by 4 bases and J by 2 bases, with 10 bases between the two germline ends. Germline CDR1 reads MGHRA; CDR2 reads YSYEKL. CDR3 length: 14 residues. Sequenced input: blood. This receptor was taken from a woman aged 55 to 70 with Graves' ophthalmopathy. The genes are TRBV4-1 and TRBJ2-3; D unclear. The DNA of the CDR3 is TGCGCCAGCAGCCTACGAGGTGCCACAGATACGCAGTATTTT. Amino acids: CASSLRGATDTQYF.